This T cell receptor (beta chain) originates from a study of radiation and T cells in renal cell carcinoma. Study-wide results and caveats: Pretreatment tumor biopsies were lacking, so baseline clonotypes are unknown.

With regard to this clone: Its antigen is undetermined.

Indicated time point: blood 4 weeks post-SBRT, at nephrectomy. As to treatment: 15 Gy SBRT to primary tumor, nephrectomy 4 weeks later. Nephrectomy followed 15 Gy stereotactic body radiation by 4 weeks. After SBRT, blood was collected at 2 and 4 weeks, plus baseline. Clear cell pathology was present in this patient's renal cell carcinoma. Germline V CDR1 and CDR2: SGDLS, YYNGEE. V lost 1 base, J lost 6 bases, and 16 bases lay in between. The CDR3 has 15 residues. Assay used: immunoSEQ multiplex PCR; TCRdb lists only in-frame clones, some missing. The repertoire includes approximately 86,000 clones, 85% of them detected once, and roughly 8.8% sits in the top ten.

The clonotype was recovered from a man in his fifties or sixties with renal cell carcinoma. The sample here was blood, taken from a patient whose treatment included radiotherapy and nephrectomy. V usage is TRBV9 and J usage is TRBJ1-2; D uncertain. The CDR3 coding sequence is TGTGCCAGCAGCGTAACTTGGGCTGTTCAAGATGGCTACACCTTC. Its translation: CASSVTWAVQDGYTF.